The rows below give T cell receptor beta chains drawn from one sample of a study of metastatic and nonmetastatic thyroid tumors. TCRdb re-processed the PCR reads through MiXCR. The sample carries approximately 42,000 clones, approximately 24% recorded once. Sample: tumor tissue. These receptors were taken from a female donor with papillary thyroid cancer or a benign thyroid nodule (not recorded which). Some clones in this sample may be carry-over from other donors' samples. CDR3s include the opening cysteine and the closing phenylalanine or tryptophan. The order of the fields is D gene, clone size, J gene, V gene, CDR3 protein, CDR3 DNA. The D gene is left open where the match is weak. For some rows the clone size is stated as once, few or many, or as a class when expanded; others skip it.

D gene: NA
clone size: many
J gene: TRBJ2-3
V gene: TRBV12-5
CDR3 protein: CGGGQGDADTQYF
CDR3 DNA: TGTGGCGGGGGGCAGGGGGACGCAGATACGCAGTATTTT

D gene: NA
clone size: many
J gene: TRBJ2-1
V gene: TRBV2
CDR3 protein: CASSVLWGGFGNEQFF
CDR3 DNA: TGTGCCAGCAGCGTGCTTTGGGGTGGATTTGGAAATGAGCAGTTCTTC

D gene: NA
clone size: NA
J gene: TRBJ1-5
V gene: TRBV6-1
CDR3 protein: CASTPRVVYSNQPQHF
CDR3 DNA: TGTGCCAGCACCCCTCGGGTAGTTTATAGCAATCAGCCCCAGCATTTT

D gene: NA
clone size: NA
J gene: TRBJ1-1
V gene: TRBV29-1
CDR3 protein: CSVGGGVDTEAFF
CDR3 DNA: TGCAGCGTGGGAGGGGGGGTAGACACTGAAGCTTTCTTT

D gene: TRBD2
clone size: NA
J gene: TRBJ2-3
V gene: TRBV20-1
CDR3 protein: CSARATSGTDTQYF
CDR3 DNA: TGCAGTGCTAGGGCGACTAGCGGTACAGATACGCAGTATTTT

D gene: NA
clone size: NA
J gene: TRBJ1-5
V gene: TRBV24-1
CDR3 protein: CATSDSWDQPQHF
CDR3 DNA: TGTGCCACCAGTGATTCGTGGGATCAGCCCCAGCATTTT

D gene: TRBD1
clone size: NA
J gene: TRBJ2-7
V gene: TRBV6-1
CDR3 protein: CASRVTGGYEQYF
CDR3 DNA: TGTGCCAGTAGGGTGACAGGGGGCTACGAGCAGTACTTC

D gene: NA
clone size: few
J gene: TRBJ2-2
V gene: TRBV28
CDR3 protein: CASSLPRDTGELFF
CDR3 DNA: TGTGCCAGCAGTTTACCCCGGGACACCGGGGAGCTGTTTTTT

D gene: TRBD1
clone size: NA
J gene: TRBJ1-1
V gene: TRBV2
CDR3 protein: CASSEYIGQVNTEAFF
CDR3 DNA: TGTGCCAGCAGTGAATACATTGGACAGGTGAACACTGAAGCTTTCTTT

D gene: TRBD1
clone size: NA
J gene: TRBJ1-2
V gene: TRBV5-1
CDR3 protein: CASSLDRGRDGYTF
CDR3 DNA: TGCGCCAGCAGCTTGGACAGGGGACGCGATGGCTACACCTTC

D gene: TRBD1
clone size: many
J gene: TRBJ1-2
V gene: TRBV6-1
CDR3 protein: CASMERGRGRWSYGYTF
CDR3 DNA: TGTGCCAGCATGGAGCGAGGCAGGGGGCGTTGGTCCTATGGCTACACCTTC

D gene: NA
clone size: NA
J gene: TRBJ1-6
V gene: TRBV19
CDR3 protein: CASSMLDSPLHF
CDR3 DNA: TGTGCCAGTAGTATGTTGGATTCACCCCTCCACTTT

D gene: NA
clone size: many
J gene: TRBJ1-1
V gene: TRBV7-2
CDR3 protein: CASSPDSMNTEAFF
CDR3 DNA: TGTGCCAGCAGCCCCGACAGCATGAACACTGAAGCTTTCTTT

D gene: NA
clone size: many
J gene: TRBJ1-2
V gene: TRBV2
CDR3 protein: CASATGLEGYTF
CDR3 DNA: TGTGCCAGCGCGACAGGCCTTGAGGGCTACACCTTC

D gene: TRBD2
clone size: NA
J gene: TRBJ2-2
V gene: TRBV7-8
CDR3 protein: CASSLRASGFNTGELFF
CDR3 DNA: TGTGCCAGCAGCTTACGAGCTAGCGGTTTTAACACCGGTGAGCTGTTTTTT

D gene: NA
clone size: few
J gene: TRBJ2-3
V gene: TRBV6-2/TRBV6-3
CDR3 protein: CASSYRMGRADTQYF
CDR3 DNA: TGTGCCAGCAGTTACAGGATGGGGCGGGCAGATACGCAGTATTTT

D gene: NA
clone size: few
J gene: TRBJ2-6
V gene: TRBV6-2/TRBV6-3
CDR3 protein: CASSSLTGANVLTF
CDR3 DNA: TGTGCCAGCAGTTCACTTACTGGGGCCAACGTCCTGACTTTC

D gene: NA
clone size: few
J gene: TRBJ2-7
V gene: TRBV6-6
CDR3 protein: CAISYGQVGSYEQYF
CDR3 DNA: TGTGCCATCAGTTACGGGCAGGTCGGCTCCTACGAGCAGTACTTC

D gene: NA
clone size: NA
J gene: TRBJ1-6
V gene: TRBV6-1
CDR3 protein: CAGATRGNSPLHF
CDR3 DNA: TGTGCCGGCGCAACTAGGGGGAACTCACCCCTCCACTTT

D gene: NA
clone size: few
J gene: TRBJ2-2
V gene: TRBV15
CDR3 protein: CATSRDRNGANTGELFF
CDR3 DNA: TGTGCCACCAGCAGAGATCGTAACGGGGCGAACACCGGGGAGCTGTTTTTT

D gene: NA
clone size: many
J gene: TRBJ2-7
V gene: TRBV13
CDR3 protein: CASSLGAYEQYF
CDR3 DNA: TGTGCCAGCAGCCTGGGAGCCTACGAGCAGTACTTC

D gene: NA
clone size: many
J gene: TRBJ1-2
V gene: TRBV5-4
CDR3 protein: CASSLERAGAFGGYTF
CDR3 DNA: TGTGCCAGCAGCTTGGAGAGGGCAGGGGCCTTCGGAGGCTACACCTTC

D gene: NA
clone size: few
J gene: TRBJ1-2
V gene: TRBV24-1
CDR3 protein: CATSDFGISYGYTF
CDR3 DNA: TGTGCCACCAGTGATTTTGGGATAAGCTATGGCTACACCTTC

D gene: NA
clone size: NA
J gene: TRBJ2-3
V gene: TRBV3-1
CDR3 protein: CASSQADITQYF
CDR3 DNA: TGTGCCAGCAGCCAAGCGGACATTACGCAGTATTTT

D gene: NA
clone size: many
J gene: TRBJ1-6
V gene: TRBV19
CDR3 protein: CASSIQDYNSPLHF
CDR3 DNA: TGTGCCAGTAGTATACAGGACTATAATTCACCCCTCCACTTT

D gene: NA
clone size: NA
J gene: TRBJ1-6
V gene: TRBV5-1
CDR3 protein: CASSRQTFYNSPLHF
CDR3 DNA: TGCGCCAGCAGCCGCCAGACCTTTTATAATTCACCCCTCCACTTT

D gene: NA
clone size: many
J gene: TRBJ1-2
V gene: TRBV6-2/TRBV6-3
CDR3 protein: CASSYVGARNYGYTF
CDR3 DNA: TGTGCCAGCAGTTACGTGGGGGCGCGTAACTATGGCTACACCTTC

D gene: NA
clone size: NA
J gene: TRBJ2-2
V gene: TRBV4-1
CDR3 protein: CASSQAETDNTGELFF
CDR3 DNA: TGCGCCAGCAGCCAAGCTGAGACAGACAACACCGGGGAGCTGTTTTTT

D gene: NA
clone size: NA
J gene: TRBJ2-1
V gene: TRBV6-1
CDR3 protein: CASPDAHNEQFF
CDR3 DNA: TGTGCCAGTCCCGACGCTCACAATGAGCAGTTCTTC

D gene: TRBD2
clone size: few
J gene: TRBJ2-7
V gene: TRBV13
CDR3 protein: CASSHGLAGVWEQYF
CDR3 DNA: TGTGCCAGCAGCCACGGACTAGCGGGAGTGTGGGAGCAGTACTTC

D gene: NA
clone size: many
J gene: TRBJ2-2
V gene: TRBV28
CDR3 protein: CASSLRVRANTGELFF
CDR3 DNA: TGTGCCAGCAGTTTACGCGTGAGGGCGAACACCGGGGAGCTGTTTTTT

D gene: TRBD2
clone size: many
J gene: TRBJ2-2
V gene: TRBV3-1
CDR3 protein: CASSQLAGEGNGELFF
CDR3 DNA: TGTGCCAGCAGCCAATTAGCGGGAGAGGGAAACGGGGAGCTGTTTTTT

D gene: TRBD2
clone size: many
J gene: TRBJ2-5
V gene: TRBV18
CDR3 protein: CASSALAGREETQYF
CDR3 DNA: TGTGCCAGCTCAGCGCTAGCGGGGAGGGAAGAGACCCAGTACTTC